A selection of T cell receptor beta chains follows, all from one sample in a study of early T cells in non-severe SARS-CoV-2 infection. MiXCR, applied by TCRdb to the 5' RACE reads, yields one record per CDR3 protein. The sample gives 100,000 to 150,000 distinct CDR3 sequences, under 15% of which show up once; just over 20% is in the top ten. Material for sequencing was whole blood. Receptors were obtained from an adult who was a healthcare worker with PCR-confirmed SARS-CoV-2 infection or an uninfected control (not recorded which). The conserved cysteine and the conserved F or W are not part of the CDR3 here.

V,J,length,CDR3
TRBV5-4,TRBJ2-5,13,ASSWTSGSEETQY
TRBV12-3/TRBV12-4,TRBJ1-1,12,ASSPGLRNTEAF
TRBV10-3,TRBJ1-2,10,AATGSSYGYT
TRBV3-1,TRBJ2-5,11,ASSQSGGETQY
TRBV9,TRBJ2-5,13,ASSVGGTPQETQY
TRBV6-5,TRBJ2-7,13,ASSTAGTRLYEQY
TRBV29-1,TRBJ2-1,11,SVDRGSYNEQF
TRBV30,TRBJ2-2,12,AWSVQGYTGELF
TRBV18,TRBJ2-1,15,ASSPRRSQGLSREQF
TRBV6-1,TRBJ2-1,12,ASSEAGGWNEQF
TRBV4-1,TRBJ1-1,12,ASSLDAVGAEAF
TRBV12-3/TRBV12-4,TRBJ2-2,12,ASSFAELGGELF
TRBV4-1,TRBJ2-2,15,ASSPTRTSGGPWGLF
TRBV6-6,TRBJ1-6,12,ASRKGHINSPLH
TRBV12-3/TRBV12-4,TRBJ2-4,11,ASSRGQSNIQY
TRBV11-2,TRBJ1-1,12,ASSLAPFGAEAF
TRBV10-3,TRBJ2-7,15,AISESSGTSGGARQY
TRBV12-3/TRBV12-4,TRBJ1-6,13,ASSFRGGRGSPLH
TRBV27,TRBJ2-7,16,ASSLHWAPAGASYEQY
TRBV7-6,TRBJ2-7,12,ASSLQAGDHEQY
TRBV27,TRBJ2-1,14,ASSLDGIQMKNEQF
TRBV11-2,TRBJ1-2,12,ASSPRTVNYGYT
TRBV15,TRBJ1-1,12,ATSRDRAKTEAF
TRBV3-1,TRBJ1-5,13,ASSPGTDSNQPQH
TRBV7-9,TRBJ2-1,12,ASSLVAALNEQF
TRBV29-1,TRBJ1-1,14,SVQYLGTLLTTEAF
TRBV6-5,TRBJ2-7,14,ASSYSGLAGAGEQY
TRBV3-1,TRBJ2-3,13,ASSPGHGGYYTQY
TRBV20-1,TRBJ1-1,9,SASGDTEAF
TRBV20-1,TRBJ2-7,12,SAAPGGGMPRKY
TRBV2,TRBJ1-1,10,AGSDGPLEAF
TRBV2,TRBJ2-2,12,ASSGGTHTGELF
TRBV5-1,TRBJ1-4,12,ASRGGLEAEKLF
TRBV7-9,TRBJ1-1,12,ASSPELSGTEAF
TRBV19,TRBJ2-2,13,ASIEQGAQGGELF
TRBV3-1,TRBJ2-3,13,ASSTGWKGTDTQY
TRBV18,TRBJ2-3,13,ASSLSSVSTDTQY
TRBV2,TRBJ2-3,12,ASVPSTRTDTQY
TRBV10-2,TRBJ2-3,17,ASSEGASGGYYSTDTQY
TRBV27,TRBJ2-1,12,ASSRAGTYNEQF
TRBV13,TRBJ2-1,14,ASSPSGLTTYNEQF
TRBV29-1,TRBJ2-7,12,SVTVGTGIYEQY
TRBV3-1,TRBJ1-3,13,ASSQQGSSGNTIY
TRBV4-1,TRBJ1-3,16,ASSQGLTSPTGENTIY
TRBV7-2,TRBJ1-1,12,ASSLQGLNTEAF
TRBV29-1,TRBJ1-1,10,SARQGATEAF
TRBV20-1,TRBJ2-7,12,SARDPHGSYEQY
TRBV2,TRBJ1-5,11,ASSGTGYQPQH
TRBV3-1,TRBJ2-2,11,ASARDRSGELF